Shown below are 17 T cell receptor beta chains from a single sample sequenced in a study of Graves' ophthalmopathy and Graves' hyperthyroidism. Researchers took RNA transcripts and amplified TCR beta CDR3 regions from them. Second-round multiplex PCR came after a first-round RT-PCR that employed HTBI primers. MiXCR, run by TCRdb on the multiplex PCR reads, gives a single entry per CDR3 protein. The table records 500,000 to 800,000 distinct CDR3 sequences, about two fifths of them present only once. Sample: peripheral blood. The receptors stem from an adult man with Graves' ophthalmopathy.

This chain uses TRBV5-1 with TRBJ1-1; D is unresolved. The CDR3 covers 16 residues. Trimming took off 0 bases at V and 1 base at J, with 13 bases between the two ends. Germline V lookup: CDR1 SGHRS, CDR2 YFSETQ. The chain's CDR3 is CASSLAGRIGNTEAFF. The CDR3 region has the DNA TGCGCCAGCAGCTTGGCCGGCCGAATAGGGAACACTGAAGCTTTCTTT.

The chain has TRBV4-3 and TRBJ2-7; D remains ambiguous. CDR1 and CDR2 (germline): LGHNA, YSLEER. The CDR3 has 13 residues. V lost 5 bases, J lost 0 bases, and 8 bases lay in between. CDR3 sequence: CASSASRSYEQYF. In nucleotides, the CDR3 is TGCGCCAGCAGCGCCTCACGCTCCTACGAGCAGTACTTC.

This clonotype was seen only a few times. The rearrangement joins TRBV9 to TRBJ2-2; D is uncertain. The CDR3 loop spans 15 amino acids. In germline, CDR1 is SGDLS, CDR2 YYNGEE. The ends were cut back, 0 bases at V and 3 bases at J, with 9 bases in the middle. The CDR3 reads CASSVEESDTGELFF. CDR3 nucleotides: TGTGCCAGCAGCGTAGAGGAATCTGACACCGGGGAGCTGTTTTTT.

This clonotype was observed at least ten times. The chain has TRBV5-6 and TRBJ1-1; D ambiguous. Trimming removed 1 base at V and 4 bases at J, with 11 bases between. This CDR3 region has 14 residues. CDR1 SGHDT and CDR2 YYEEEE come from the germline V gene. Here the CDR3 DNA reads TGTGCCAGCAGCTTGTTAGGGTTCGGCACTGAAGCTTTCTTT. Amino acid sequence: CASSLLGFGTEAFF. Looking up the rest from reference TRBV5-6 and TRBJ1-1 gives the full variable domain: DAGVTQSPTHLIKTRGQQVTLRCSPKSGHDTVSWYQQALGQGPQFIFQYYEEEERQRGNFPDRFSGHQFPNYSSELNVNALLLGDSALYLCASSLLGFGTEAFFGQGTRLTVV.

The sample holds many counts of this clonotype. A read error may produce the germline difference seen at one junction end. V is TRBV5-1 and J is TRBJ2-2; 8 bases map to TRBD1. The germline gives CDR1 SGHRS, CDR2 YFSETQ. The CDR3 sequence is 15 residues long. CDR3 sequence reads: CASSFGTGNTGELFF. CDR3 coding DNA: TGTGCCAGCAGCTTTGGGACAGGGAACACCGGGGAGCTGTTTTTT.

This clonotype was recorded many times. This chain's CDR3 is CASSIGFDYEQYF. In nucleotides, the CDR3 is TGTGCCAGTAGTATTGGGTTCGACTACGAGCAGTACTTC. The chain combines TRBV19 with TRBJ2-7; no firm D call. The CDR3 extends over 13 amino acids. In germline, CDR1 is LNHDA, CDR2 SQIVND (reference sequence). V gave up 3 bases and J gave up 3 bases, with 9 bases separating them.

This clonotype came up many times. V is TRBV29-1 and J is TRBJ2-5, with 13 bases lining up with TRBD2. The CDR3 sequence is 15 residues long. V lost 1 base to trimming and J lost 5 bases; unmatched junction nucleotides: 4. Germline CDR1 SQVTM, CDR2 ANQGSEA. CDR3 DNA sequence: TGCAGCGTTGAAGGCGGACTAGCGGGAGACGAGACCCAGTACTTC. Protein product: CSVEGGLAGDETQYF.

This clonotype appeared many times. This sequence joins TRBV24-1 and TRBJ2-7; D is unclear. The CDR3 is made up of 15 amino acids. Between the trimmed V and J ends, which lost 1 base and 1 base, there was a span of 10 bases. Germline V gene data show CDR1 as KGHDR and CDR2 as SFDVKD. The CDR3 protein is CATSDFPFGSYEQYF. The CDR3 coding sequence is TGTGCCACCAGTGATTTCCCTTTTGGGTCCTACGAGCAGTACTTC.

The genes are TRBV25-1 and TRBJ1-1; D remains ambiguous. The CDR3 length is 15 residues. Trimming removed 6 bases at V and 0 bases at J, with 14 bases between. CDR1 MGHDK and CDR2 SYGVNS come from the germline V gene. The CDR3: CASSPGVRMNTEAFF. The CDR3 DNA follows: TGTGCCAGCAGCCCCGGAGTACGCATGAACACTGAAGCTTTCTTT.

This sequence joins TRBV12-5 and TRBJ2-5; 7 nucleotides agree with TRBD1. The length of the CDR3 is 15 residues. Trimming at V came to 1 base and at J to 4 bases, leaving 6 bases not matched to a gene. In germline, CDR1 is LGHNT, CDR2 FRNRAP. The CDR3: CASGLADRVTETQYF. The CDR3 region has the DNA TGTGCTAGTGGTTTGGCCGACAGGGTAACAGAGACCCAGTACTTC.

This clonotype was observed a few times. A much more abundant neighbour one base away suggests this may be a read error. This sequence joins TRBV12-3 or TRBV12-4 and TRBJ1-5, with D possibly TRBD1 on 5 matching bases. The CDR3 consists of 15 residues. The CDR3 sequence: CASSSDGHSNRPQHF. CDR3 in DNA: TGTGCCAGCAGTTCGGACGGACATAGCAATCGGCCCCAGCATTTT.

This clonotype has a handful of counts. This chain joins TRBV10-3 and TRBJ2-3; tentatively, D is TRBD1 (6 bases). Germline CDR1 and CDR2: ENHRY and SYGVKD. The V and J ends lost 7 bases and 3 bases respectively, with 11 bases between them. The CDR3 is made up of 13 amino acids. The CDR3 is CAITMTGTDTQYF. Written as DNA, the CDR3 is TGTGCCATCACCATGACAGGTACAGATACGCAGTATTTT.

This clonotype was picked up a small number of times. The gene calls are TRBV7-2 and TRBJ1-5, with a tentative D call TRBD1 (6 bases). V shed 5 bases and J shed 6 bases, with 17 bases lying between them. The CDR3 length is 15 residues. Germline values: CDR1 SGHTA, CDR2 FQGNSA. This CDR3 is CASSQVFRGSQPQHF. DNA for the CDR3: TGTGCCAGCAGCCAAGTTTTCAGGGGATCTCAGCCCCAGCATTTT.

The table lists this clonotype with a count of one. A read error may explain this, as a much larger clone is one base away. The V and J genes are TRBV12-5 and TRBJ1-1, with D possibly matching TRBD1 (5 bases). Germline lookup yields CDR1 LGHNT and CDR2 FRNRAP. This CDR3 contains 13 residues. The chain's CDR3 is CASRIGTIKAASF. CDR3 DNA sequence: TGTGCCAGCAGGATCGGGACCATAAAGGCGGCTTCCTTT.

Comments on this clonotype: A much larger clone is a single base away; this may be a read error. The chain uses TRBV25-1 and TRBJ2-5; 7 bases are shared with TRBD1. CDR3 length: 15 residues. Per the germline V gene, CDR1 is MGHDK and CDR2 is SYGVNS. V trimming: 2 bases; J trimming: 6 bases; junction bases outside the gene matches: 9. This chain's CDR3 is CASSEPDRAGKTQYF. The DNA of the CDR3 is TGTGCCAGCAGTGAACCCGACAGGGCTGGAAAGACCCAGTACTTC.

The sample holds many counts of this clonotype. The chain uses TRBV4-2 and TRBJ1-6; D unresolved. The CDR3 loop spans 15 amino acids. The V and J ends lost 5 bases and 6 bases respectively, with 14 bases between them. In germline, CDR1 is LGHNA, CDR2 YNFKEQ. The CDR3: CASSSTWAPNSPLHF. The CDR3 DNA reads as TGTGCCAGCAGCTCCACCTGGGCTCCTAATTCACCCCTCCACTTT.

In its sample, this clonotype was seen many times. The CDR3 protein is CAISESSRTLFF. The CDR3 DNA is TGTGCCATCAGTGAGTCGTCAAGGACCCTGTTTTTT. The V call is TRBV10-3, the J call TRBJ1-4; D uncertain. Looked up from germline, CDR1 is ENHRY and CDR2 is SYGVKD. The length of the CDR3 is 12 residues. Deletions cut 0 bases from V and 14 bases from J, with 10 bases between.